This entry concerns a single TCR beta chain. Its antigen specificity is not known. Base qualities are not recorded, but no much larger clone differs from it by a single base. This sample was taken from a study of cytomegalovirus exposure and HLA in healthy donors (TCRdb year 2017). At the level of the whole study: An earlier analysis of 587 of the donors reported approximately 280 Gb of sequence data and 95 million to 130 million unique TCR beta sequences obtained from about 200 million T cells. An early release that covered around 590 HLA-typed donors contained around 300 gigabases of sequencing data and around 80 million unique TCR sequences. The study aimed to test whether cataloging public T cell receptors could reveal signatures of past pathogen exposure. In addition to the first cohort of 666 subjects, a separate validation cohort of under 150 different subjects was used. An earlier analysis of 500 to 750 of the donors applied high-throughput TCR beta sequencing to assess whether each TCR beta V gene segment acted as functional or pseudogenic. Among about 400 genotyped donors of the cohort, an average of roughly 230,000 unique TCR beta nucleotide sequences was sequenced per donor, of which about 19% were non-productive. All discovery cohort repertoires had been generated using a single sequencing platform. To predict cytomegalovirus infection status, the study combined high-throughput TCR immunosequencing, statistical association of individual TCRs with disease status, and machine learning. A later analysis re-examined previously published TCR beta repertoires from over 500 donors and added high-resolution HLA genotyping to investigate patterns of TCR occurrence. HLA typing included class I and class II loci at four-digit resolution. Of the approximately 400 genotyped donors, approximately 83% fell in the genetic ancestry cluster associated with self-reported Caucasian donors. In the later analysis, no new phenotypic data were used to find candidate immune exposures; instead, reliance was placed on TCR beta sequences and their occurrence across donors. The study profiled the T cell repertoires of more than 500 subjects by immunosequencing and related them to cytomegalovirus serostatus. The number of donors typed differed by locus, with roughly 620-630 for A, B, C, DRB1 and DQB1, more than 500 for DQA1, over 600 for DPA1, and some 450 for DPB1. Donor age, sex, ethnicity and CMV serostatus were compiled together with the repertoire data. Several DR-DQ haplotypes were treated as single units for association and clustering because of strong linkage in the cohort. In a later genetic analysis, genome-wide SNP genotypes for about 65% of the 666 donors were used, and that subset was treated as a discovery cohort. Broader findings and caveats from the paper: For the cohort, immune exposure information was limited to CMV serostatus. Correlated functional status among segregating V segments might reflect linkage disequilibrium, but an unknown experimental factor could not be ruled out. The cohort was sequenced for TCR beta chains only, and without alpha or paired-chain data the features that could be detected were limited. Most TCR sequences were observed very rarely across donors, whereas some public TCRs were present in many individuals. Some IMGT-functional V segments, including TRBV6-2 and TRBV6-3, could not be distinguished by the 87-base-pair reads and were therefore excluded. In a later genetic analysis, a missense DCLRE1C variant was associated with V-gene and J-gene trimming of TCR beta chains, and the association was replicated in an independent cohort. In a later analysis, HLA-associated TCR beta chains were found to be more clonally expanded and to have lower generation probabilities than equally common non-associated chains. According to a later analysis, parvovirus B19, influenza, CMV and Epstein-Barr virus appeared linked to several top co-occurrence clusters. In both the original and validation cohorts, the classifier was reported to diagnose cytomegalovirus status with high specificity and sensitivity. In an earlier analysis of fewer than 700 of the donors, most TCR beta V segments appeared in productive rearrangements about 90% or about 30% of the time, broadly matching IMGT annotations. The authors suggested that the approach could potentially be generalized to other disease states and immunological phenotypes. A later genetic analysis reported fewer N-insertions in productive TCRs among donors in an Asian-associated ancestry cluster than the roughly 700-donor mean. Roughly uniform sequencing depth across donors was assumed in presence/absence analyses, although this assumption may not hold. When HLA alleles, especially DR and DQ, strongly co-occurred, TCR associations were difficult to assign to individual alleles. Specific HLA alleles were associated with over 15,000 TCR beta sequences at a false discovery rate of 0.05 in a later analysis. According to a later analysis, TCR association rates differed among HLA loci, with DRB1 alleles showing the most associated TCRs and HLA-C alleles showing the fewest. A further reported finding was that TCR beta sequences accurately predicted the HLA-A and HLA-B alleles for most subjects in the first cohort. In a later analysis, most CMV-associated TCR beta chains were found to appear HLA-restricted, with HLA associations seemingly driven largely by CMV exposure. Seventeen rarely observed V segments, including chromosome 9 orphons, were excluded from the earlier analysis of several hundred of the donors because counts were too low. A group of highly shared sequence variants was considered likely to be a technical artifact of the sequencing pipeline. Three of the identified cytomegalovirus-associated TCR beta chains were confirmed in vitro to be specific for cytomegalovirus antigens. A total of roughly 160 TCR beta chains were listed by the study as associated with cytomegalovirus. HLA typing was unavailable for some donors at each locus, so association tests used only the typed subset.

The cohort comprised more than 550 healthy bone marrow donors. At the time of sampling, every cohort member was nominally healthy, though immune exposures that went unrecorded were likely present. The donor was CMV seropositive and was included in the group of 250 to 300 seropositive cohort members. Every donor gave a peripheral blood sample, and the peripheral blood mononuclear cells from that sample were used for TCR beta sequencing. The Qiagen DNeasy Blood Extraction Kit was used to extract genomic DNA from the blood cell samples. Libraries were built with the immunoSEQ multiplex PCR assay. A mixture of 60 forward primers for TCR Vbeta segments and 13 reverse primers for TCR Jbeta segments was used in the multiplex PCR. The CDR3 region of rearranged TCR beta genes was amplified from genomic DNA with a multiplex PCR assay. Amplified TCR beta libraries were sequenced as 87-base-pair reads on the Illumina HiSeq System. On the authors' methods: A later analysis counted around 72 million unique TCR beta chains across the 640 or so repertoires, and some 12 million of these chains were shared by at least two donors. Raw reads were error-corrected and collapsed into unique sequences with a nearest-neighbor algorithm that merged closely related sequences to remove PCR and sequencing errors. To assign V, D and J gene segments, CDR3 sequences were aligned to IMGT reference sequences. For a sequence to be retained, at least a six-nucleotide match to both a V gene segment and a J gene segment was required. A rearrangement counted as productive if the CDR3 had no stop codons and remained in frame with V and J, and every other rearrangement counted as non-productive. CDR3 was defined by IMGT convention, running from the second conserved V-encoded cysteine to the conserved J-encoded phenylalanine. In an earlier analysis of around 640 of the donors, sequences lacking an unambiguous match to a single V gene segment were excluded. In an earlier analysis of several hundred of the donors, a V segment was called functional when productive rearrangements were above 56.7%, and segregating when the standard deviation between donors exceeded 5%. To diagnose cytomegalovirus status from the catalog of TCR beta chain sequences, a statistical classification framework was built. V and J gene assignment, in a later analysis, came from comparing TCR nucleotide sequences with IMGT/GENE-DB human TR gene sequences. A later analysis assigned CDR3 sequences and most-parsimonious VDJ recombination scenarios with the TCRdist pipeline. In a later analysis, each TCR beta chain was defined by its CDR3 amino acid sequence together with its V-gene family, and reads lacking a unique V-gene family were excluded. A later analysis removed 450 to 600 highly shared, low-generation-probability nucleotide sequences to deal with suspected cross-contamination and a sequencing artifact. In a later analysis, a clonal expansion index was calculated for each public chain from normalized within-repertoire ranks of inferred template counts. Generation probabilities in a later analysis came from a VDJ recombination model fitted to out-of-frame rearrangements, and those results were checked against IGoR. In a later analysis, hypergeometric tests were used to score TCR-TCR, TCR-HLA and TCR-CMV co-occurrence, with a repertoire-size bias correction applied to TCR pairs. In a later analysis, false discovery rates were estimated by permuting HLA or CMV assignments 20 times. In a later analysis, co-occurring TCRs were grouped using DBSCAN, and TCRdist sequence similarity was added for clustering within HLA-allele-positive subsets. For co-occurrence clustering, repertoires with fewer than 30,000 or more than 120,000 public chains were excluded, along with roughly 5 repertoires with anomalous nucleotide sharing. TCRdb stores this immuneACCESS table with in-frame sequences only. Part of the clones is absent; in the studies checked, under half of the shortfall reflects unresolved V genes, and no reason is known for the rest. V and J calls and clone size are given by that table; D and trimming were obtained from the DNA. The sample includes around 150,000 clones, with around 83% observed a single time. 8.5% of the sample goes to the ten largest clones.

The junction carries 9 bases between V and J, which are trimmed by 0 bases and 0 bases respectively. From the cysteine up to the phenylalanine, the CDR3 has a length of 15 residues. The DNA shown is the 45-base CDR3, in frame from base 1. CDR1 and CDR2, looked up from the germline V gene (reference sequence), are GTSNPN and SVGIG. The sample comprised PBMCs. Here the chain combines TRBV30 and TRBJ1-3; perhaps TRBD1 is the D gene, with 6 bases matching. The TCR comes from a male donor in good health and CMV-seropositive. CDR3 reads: CAWSVRGGSGNTIYF. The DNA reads TGTGCCTGGAGTGTACGAGGGGGCTCTGGAAACACCATATATTTT.